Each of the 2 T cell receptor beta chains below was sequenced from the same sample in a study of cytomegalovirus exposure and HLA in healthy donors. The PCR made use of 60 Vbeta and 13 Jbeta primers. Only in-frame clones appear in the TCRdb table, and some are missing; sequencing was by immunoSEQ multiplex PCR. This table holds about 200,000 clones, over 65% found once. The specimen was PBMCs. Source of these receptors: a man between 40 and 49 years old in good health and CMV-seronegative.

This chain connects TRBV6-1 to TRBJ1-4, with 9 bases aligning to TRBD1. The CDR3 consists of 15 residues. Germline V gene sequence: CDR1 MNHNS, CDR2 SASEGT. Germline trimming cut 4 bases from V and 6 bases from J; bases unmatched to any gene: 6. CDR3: CASSGSGTGYEKLFF. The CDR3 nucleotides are TGTGCCAGCAGTGGTTCCGGGACAGGGTATGAAAAACTGTTTTTT.

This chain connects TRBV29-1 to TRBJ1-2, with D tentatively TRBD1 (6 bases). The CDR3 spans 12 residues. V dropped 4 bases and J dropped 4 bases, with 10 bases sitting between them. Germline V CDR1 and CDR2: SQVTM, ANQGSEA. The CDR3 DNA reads TGCAGCGTTGTTCAGGGGTTCTATGGCTACACCTTC. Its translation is CSVVQGFYGYTF.